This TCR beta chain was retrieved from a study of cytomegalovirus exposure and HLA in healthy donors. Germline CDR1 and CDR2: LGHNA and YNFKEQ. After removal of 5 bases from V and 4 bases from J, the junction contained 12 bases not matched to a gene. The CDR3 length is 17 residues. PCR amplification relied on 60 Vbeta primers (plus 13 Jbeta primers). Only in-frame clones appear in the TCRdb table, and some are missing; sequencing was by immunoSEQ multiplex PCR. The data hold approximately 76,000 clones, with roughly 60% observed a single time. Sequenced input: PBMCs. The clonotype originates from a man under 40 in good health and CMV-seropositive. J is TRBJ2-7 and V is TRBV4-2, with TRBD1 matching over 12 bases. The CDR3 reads CASSGEGSGQGAYEQYF. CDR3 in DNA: TGTGCCAGCAGCGGAGAGGGGTCGGGACAGGGGGCTTACGAGCAGTACTTC.